These 6 T cell receptor beta chains originate from one sample sequenced in a study of T cells in Graves' hyperthyroidism and ophthalmopathy. RNA transcripts gave rise to amplified TCR beta CDR3 regions. Researchers ran a first-round RT-PCR on the TCR CDR3 using the HTBI primer set. TCRdb reprocessed the multiplex PCR reads with MiXCR, giving one entry per CDR3 protein. The sample records more than 550,000 distinct CDR3 sequences, around 15% being singletons. Sequences were obtained from blood. The receptors come from a man in his fifties or sixties with Graves' hyperthyroidism.

Only a few counts were recorded for this clonotype. The genes are TRBV27 and TRBJ2-3; perhaps D is TRBD1 or TRBD2 (6 bases each). CDR1 MNHEY and CDR2 SMNVEV come from the germline V gene (reference sequence). The ends were cut back, 5 bases at V and 6 bases at J, with 12 bases in the middle. The CDR3 has 13 residues. Here the CDR3 DNA reads TGTGCCAGCAGTGCTAGGGGGGAGGATACGCAGTATTTT. It is translated as CASSARGEDTQYF.

This clonotype has at least ten counts. J is TRBJ1-1 and V is TRBV18; D not resolved. This CDR3 is 15 amino acids long. V dropped 1 base and J dropped 1 base, with 10 bases sitting between them. Per the germline V gene, CDR1 is KGHSH and CDR2 is LQKENI. CDR3 residues: CASSPQDGSNTEAFF. CDR3 nucleotide sequence: TGTGCCAGCTCACCACAGGACGGCTCGAACACTGAAGCTTTCTTT.

A note on this clonotype: A much bigger clone sits one base away, suggesting this may be a read error. The V call is TRBV7-2, the J call TRBJ2-2; D is perhaps TRBD2 (6 bases). Trimming stripped 3 bases from V and 7 bases from J, with 15 bases between. CDR1 is SGHTA and CDR2 is FQGNSA in the germline V gene. There are 15 residues in the CDR3. The CDR3 here is CASSFRTIGSGELFF. CDR3 bases: TGTGCCAGCAGCTTCCGGACTATCGGGAGCGGGGAGCTGTTTTTT. The full variable domain, rest sourced from reference TRBV7-2 and TRBJ2-2, is GAGVSQSPSNKVTEKGKDVELRCDPISGHTALYWYRQSLGQGLEFLIYFQGNSAPDKSGLPSDRFSAERTGGSVSTLTIQRTQQEDSAVYLCASSFRTIGSGELFFGEGSRLTVL.

This clonotype appeared many times. The CDR3 DNA sequence: TGTGCCAGCAGCTTAGCCACAGGAGCTAACTATGGCTACACCTTC. Protein product: CASSLATGANYGYTF. The chain recombines TRBV11-2 with TRBJ1-2, with a tentative D call TRBD1 (5 bases). V lost 1 base, J lost 0 bases, and 9 bases lay in between. The CDR3 consists of 15 residues. The V gene's germline CDR1 is SGHAT and CDR2 FQNNGV.

The CDR3 sequence: CATSDLLLFPEEQYF. DNA for the CDR3: TGTGCCACCAGTGATTTGCTACTCTTTCCCGAAGAGCAGTACTTC. The chain is built from TRBV24-1 and TRBJ2-7, with D uncertain. The V and J ends lost 0 bases and 7 bases respectively, with 15 bases between them. The CDR3 contains 15 residues. CDR1 is KGHDR and CDR2 is SFDVKD in the germline V gene.

The table lists this clonotype with many counts. The chain employs TRBV2 and TRBJ2-7, with 9 bases fitting TRBD2. Trimming at V came to 4 bases and at J to 2 bases, leaving 3 bases not matched to a gene. CDR1 is SNHLY and CDR2 is FYNNEI in the germline V gene. There are 14 residues in the CDR3. The CDR3 coding sequence is TGTGCCAGCAGTGGAGTAGCGGGAGCCTACGAGCAGTACTTC. Its translation: CASSGVAGAYEQYF.